The 28 T cell receptor beta chains below were found in one sample sequenced in a study of blood T cell repertoires in COVID-19. Sequencing used immunoSEQ multiplex PCR; TCRdb keeps in-frame clones, though not all of them. Of about 280,000 clones in the sample, roughly 80% were seen once. Sample: PBMCs or T cells enriched from blood (not recorded which). These receptors all come from a man in his forties or fifties who had been exposed to COVID-19.

This sequence joins TRBV7-9 and TRBJ1-2; 7 positions agree with TRBD1. The CDR3 contains 12 residues. J gave up 9 bases and V 5 bases, and 6 bases lay outside the gene matches. Germline CDR1 SEHNR, CDR2 FQNEAQ (reference sequence). The CDR3 here is CASSLDRVSYTF. CDR3 DNA sequence: TGTGCCAGCAGCCTAGACAGGGTGAGCTACACCTTC.

The chain employs TRBV24-1 and TRBJ2-1, with D uncertain. Between the trimmed V and J ends, which lost 2 bases and 15 bases, there was a span of 28 bases. The CDR3 sequence is 17 residues long. CDR1 is KGHDR and CDR2 is SFDVKD in the germline V gene. CDR3 residues: CATSDYKVEVPAEIRFF. CDR3 sequence (DNA): TGTGCCACCAGTGATTACAAGGTAGAGGTGCCCGCGGAAATTCGGTTCTTC.

This clone showed up many times. The V call is TRBV7-2, the J call TRBJ1-5; D might be TRBD1 (5 bases). Germline CDR1 and CDR2: SGHTA and FQGNSA. V lost 6 bases and J 10 bases, leaving 16 bases between the germline ends. This CDR3 comprises 13 residues. The CDR3 loop reads CASRMTEEKPQHF. As DNA, the CDR3 is TGTGCCAGCAGGATGACAGAGGAAAAACCCCAGCATTTT.

This chain links TRBV18 with TRBJ2-3; weak D call: TRBD2 (7 bases). CDR3 length: 15 residues. The V gene lost 5 bases and the J gene lost 3 bases, with 15 bases spanning the gap. Looked up from germline, CDR1 is KGHSH and CDR2 is LQKENI. CDR3 bases: TGTGCCAGCTCATTGACAGGACTAGGAACAGATACGCAGTATTTT. Its translation is CASSLTGLGTDTQYF.

CDR3 region: CASRRTGTASSGANVLTF. In nucleotides, the CDR3 is TGTGCCAGCAGAAGGACCGGGACAGCTTCCTCTGGGGCCAACGTCCTGACTTTC. This chain joins TRBV27 and TRBJ2-6, with 7 bases fitting TRBD1. Trimming removed 6 bases from V and 0 bases from J; junction bases left unmatched: 11. The CDR3 consists of 18 residues. Germline CDR1 and CDR2: MNHEY and SMNVEV (reference sequence).

The J gene is TRBJ2-1, the V gene TRBV3-1 (or the pseudogene TRBV3-2), with TRBD1 as a possible D gene (8 bases). There are 16 residues in the CDR3. CDR1 is LGHDT and CDR2 is YNNKEL in the germline V gene (reference sequence). Trimming pared 2 bases from V and 14 bases from J, leaving 25 bases between. CDR3 coding DNA: TGTGCCAGCAGCCAACGGGGAGGGACAGGAGGAGGTAAGGAGTTCTTC. Its translation is CASSQRGGTGGGKEFF.

The chain carries TRBV19 and TRBJ2-7, with 9 bases identical to TRBD2. After removal of 4 bases from V and 4 bases from J, the junction contained 5 bases not matched to a gene. Germline CDR1 is LNHDA and CDR2 is SQIVND (reference sequence). The CDR3 has 14 amino acids. In DNA, the CDR3 is TGTGCCAGTAGTAGGGCGGGGGGGACGTACGAGCAGTACTTC. This encodes CASSRAGGTYEQYF.

This chain uses TRBV25-1 with TRBJ1-6, with D possibly TRBD1 on 5 matching bases. CDR3 length: 13 amino acids. Germline CDR1 MGHDK, CDR2 SYGVNS. V was cut by 6 bases and J by 9 bases, with 12 bases left in between. CDR3 DNA: TGTGCCAGCAGCAGGGTAACGGGTTCACCCCTCCACTTT. Encoded protein: CASSRVTGSPLHF.

The chain is built from TRBV7-8 and TRBJ2-3, with TRBD2 matching over 7 bases. The germline V gene has CDR1 SGHVS and CDR2 FQNEAQ. The V gene end was trimmed by 5 bases and the J gene end by 2 bases; junction bases not matched to a gene: 13. The CDR3 runs to 17 residues. Written as DNA, the CDR3 is TGTGCCAGCAGCCATAGCGGGCATGAGCAAAACACAGATACGCAGTATTTT. Residues: CASSHSGHEQNTDTQYF. Using reference TRBV7-8 and TRBJ2-3 for the parts outside the CDR3, the full variable domain is GAGVSQSPRYKVAKRGQDVALRCDPISGHVSLFWYQQALGQGPEFLTYFQNEAQLDKSGLPSDRFFAERPEGSVSTLKIQRTQQEDSAVYLCASSHSGHEQNTDTQYFGPGTRLTVL.

V and J are TRBV24-1 and TRBJ2-3; a possible D gene is TRBD2 (7 bases). CDR3 length: 16 amino acids. Germline assignment: CDR1 KGHDR and CDR2 SFDVKD. V was clipped by 4 bases and J by 5 bases, with 18 bases between them. The CDR3 protein is CATSDPTKGGRDTQYF. In DNA form, the CDR3 reads TGTGCCACCAGTGACCCAACCAAGGGGGGGCGAGATACGCAGTATTTT.

This clone is a singleton in its sample. The chain is built from TRBV28 and TRBJ1-4, with D possibly matching TRBD1 (6 bases). V lost 4 bases and J lost 8, with 14 bases in between. The CDR3 consists of 14 residues. Per the germline V gene, CDR1 is MDHEN and CDR2 is SYDVKM. This CDR3 reads CASSSGEIREKLFF. The CDR3 region has the DNA TGTGCCAGCAGTTCAGGGGAGATAAGGGAAAAACTGTTTTTT.

The gene calls are TRBV27 and TRBJ1-5; no reliable D call. Trimming removed 1 base at V and 4 bases at J, with 5 bases between. CDR1 MNHEY and CDR2 SMNVEV come from the germline V gene (reference sequence). The CDR3 extends over 13 amino acids. The CDR3 DNA follows: TGTGCCAGCAGTTTATACCAGAATCAGCCCCAGCATTTT. Amino acids: CASSLYQNQPQHF.

J is TRBJ1-2 and V is TRBV3-1 (or the pseudogene TRBV3-2); the D gene is possibly TRBD1 (5 bases). The V gene lost 1 base and the J gene lost 4 bases, with 13 bases spanning the gap. The CDR3 has 15 amino acids. Germline V CDR1 and CDR2: LGHDT, YNNKEL (reference sequence). The CDR3 loop reads CASSQGVQVLYGYTF. The CDR3 DNA follows: TGTGCCAGCAGCCAAGGGGTACAGGTCCTCTATGGCTACACCTTC.

The rearrangement uses TRBV4-1 and TRBJ2-1; 7 bases fit TRBD1. V shed 6 bases, J shed 6 bases, and the junction held 8 bases outside the gene matches. Looked up from germline, CDR1 is MGHRA and CDR2 is YSYEKL. This CDR3 has 14 amino acids. CDR3 coding DNA: TGCGCCAGCAGAGGGGAGACAGGGCGCAATGAGCAGTTCTTC. This translates into CASRGETGRNEQFF.

V and J are TRBV18 and TRBJ2-3; D possibly corresponds to TRBD2 (6 bases). The germline gives CDR1 KGHSH, CDR2 LQKENI. V lost 3 bases to trimming and J lost 2 bases, with 12 bases between them. The CDR3 spans 15 residues. CDR3 sequence: CASSPSEGYTDTQYF. As DNA, the CDR3 is TGTGCCAGCTCACCCTCGGAGGGCTACACAGATACGCAGTATTTT.

The chain couples TRBV9 to TRBJ1-1; D gene ambiguous. This CDR3 is built from 15 residues. Germline CDR1 and CDR2: SGDLS and YYNGEE. Trimming cost V 0 bases and J 7 bases, with 16 bases left between them. The CDR3 sequence is CASSVEFVGSGEAFF. DNA for the CDR3: TGTGCCAGCAGCGTAGAGTTTGTTGGCAGTGGTGAAGCTTTCTTT.

The rearrangement joins TRBV28 to TRBJ2-2, with 9 bases matching TRBD1. V was clipped by 10 bases and J by 6 bases; unmatched bases: 18. The CDR3 has 17 amino acids. CDR1 is MDHEN and CDR2 is SYDVKM in the germline V gene. The CDR3 DNA sequence: TGTGCCAACTCCCGGGGGGCCGGACAGGGGAGATCCGGGGAGCTGTTTTTT. It specifies CANSRGAGQGRSGELFF.

The chain employs TRBV19 and TRBJ2-3; 8 nucleotides line up with TRBD2. Per the germline V gene, CDR1 is LNHDA and CDR2 is SQIVND (reference sequence). The trim removed 6 bases at V and 2 bases at J, leaving 4 bases unmatched. CDR3 size: 14 residues. The CDR3, as DNA: TGTGCCAGTAGGGGCGGGAGGCACACAGATACGCAGTATTTT. Translation gives CASRGGRHTDTQYF.

The chain is built from TRBV2 and TRBJ2-5; D perhaps matches TRBD1 (7 bases). Germline-derived CDR1 and CDR2 are SNHLY and FYNNEI. The germline V and J ends were trimmed by 8 bases and 5 bases, with 21 bases remaining between them. The CDR3 sequence is 15 residues long. CDR3 loop: CASGERRGPWETQYF. CDR3 nucleotide sequence: TGTGCCAGCGGGGAGCGGAGGGGGCCATGGGAGACCCAGTACTTC.

The chain links TRBV27 to TRBJ1-3, with D tentatively TRBD1 (5 bases). Germline V gives CDR1 MNHEY, CDR2 SMNVEV (reference sequence). The length of the CDR3 is 14 residues. V was trimmed by 4 bases and J by 8 bases, leaving 15 bases between them. CDR3 bases: TGTGCCAGCAGTTCCTTGACAGTAAGGGACACCATATATTTT. Its protein is CASSSLTVRDTIYF.

The chain employs TRBV7-3 and TRBJ2-2, with D possibly matching TRBD1 (6 bases). CDR1 is SGHTA, CDR2 FQGTGA, per germline. CDR3 length: 14 residues. V was pared by 5 bases and J by 5 bases, with 12 bases between. CDR3 sequence (DNA): TGTGCCAGCAGCACCGGGACAAAAACCGGGGAGCTGTTTTTT. It translates to CASSTGTKTGELFF.

This chain uses TRBV20-1 with TRBJ2-1, with D unresolved. Trimming pared 6 bases from V and 7 bases from J, leaving 10 bases between. Germline V gene sequence: CDR1 DFQATT, CDR2 SNEGSKA (reference sequence). This CDR3 spans 11 amino acids. CDR3 amino acids: CSAKIVNEQFF. As DNA, the CDR3 is TGCAGTGCAAAAATAGTGAATGAGCAGTTCTTC.

The CDR3 here is CASSYGQGLNTEAFF. In DNA, the CDR3 is TGTGCCAGCAGTTATGGACAGGGCTTGAACACTGAAGCTTTCTTT. The chain links TRBV6-5 to TRBJ1-1; 8 bases match TRBD1. The CDR3 sequence is 15 residues long. Germline CDR1 and CDR2: MNHEY and SVGAGI. Unmatched junction bases numbered 3, after V lost 3 bases and J lost 0 bases.

This chain links TRBV15 with TRBJ2-7, with D unresolved. Trimming took off 8 bases at V and 3 bases at J, with 17 bases between the two ends. Per germline, CDR1 LNHNV and CDR2 YYDKDF (reference sequence). The CDR3 sequence is 14 residues long. CDR3 residues: CATADLPRNYEQYF. For the CDR3, the DNA is TGTGCCACCGCGGATCTCCCGCGAAACTACGAGCAGTACTTC. The full variable domain, completed using reference TRBV15 and TRBJ2-7, is DAMVIQNPRYQVTQFGKPVTLSCSQTLNHNVMYWYQQKSSQAPKLLFHYYDKDFNNEADTPDNFQSRRPNTSFCFLDIRSPGLGDTAMYLCATADLPRNYEQYFGPGTRLTVT.

A remark on this clone: This may come from a read error, since a much larger clone is one base off. The V and J genes are TRBV6-5 and TRBJ2-1, with 11 bases that match TRBD2. Germline CDR1 MNHEY, CDR2 SVGAGI. The ends lost 7 bases at V and 8 bases at J; junction bases unmatched: 1. This CDR3 comprises 12 residues. CDR3 in DNA: TGTGCCAGCACTAGCGGGAGGTATGAGCAGTTCTTC. It encodes CASTSGRYEQFF.

This clone has only a few counts. The chain links TRBV12-5 to TRBJ1-5; D uncertain. This CDR3 is 13 amino acids long. Between the trimmed V and J ends, which lost 4 bases and 5 bases, there was a span of 9 bases. Germline CDR1 reads LGHNT; CDR2 reads FRNRAP. CDR3: CASGYLVHQPQHF. The CDR3, as DNA: TGTGCTAGTGGTTACCTAGTACATCAGCCCCAGCATTTT. The full variable domain, with the rest looked up from reference TRBV12-5 and TRBJ1-5, is DARVTQTPRHKVTEMGQEVTMRCQPILGHNTVFWYRQTMMQGLELLAYFRNRAPLDDSGMPKDRFSAEMPDATLATLKIQPSEPRDSAVYFCASGYLVHQPQHFGDGTRLSIL.

The chain couples TRBV5-1 to TRBJ1-6; D remains ambiguous. The CDR3 totals 15 residues. V lost 2 bases to trimming and J lost 8 bases, with 14 bases between them. Per germline, CDR1 SGHRS and CDR2 YFSETQ. CDR3: CASSLTGAGYSPLHF. Here the CDR3 DNA reads TGCGCCAGCAGCTTAACGGGAGCTGGGTATTCACCCCTCCACTTT.

The rearrangement links TRBV30 to TRBJ2-7; no firm D call. Germline V CDR1 and CDR2: GTSNPN, SVGIG (reference sequence). V lost 4 bases and J lost 0, with 7 bases in between. The CDR3 totals 12 residues. Here the CDR3 reads CAWKASSYEQYF. The CDR3 region has the DNA TGTGCCTGGAAGGCTAGCTCCTACGAGCAGTACTTC.